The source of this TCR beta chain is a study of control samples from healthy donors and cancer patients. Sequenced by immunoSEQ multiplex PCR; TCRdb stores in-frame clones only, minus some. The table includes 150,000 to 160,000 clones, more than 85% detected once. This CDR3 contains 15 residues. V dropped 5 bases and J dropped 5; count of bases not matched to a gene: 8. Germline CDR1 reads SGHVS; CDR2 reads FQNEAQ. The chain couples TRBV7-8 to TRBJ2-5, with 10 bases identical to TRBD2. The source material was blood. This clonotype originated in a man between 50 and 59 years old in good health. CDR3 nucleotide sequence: TGTGCCAGCAGCCCACCGAGTAGCGGGAGGGAGACCCAGTACTTC. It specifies CASSPPSSGRETQYF.